This T cell receptor (beta chain) appears in the sequencing data of a study of T cell responses to AZD1222 COVID-19 vaccine. Study results and caveats: Clonal diversity was possibly underestimated; the donors were predominantly white British and more often female.

The protocol was immunoSEQ multiplex PCR, while the TCRdb copy is restricted to in-frame clones and leaves out a portion. Among just over 150,000 clones listed, 90% to 95% were seen once. This clone appeared once. Antigen unknown. This specimen was peripheral blood, taken 28 days after the second AZD1222 dose. The receptor was isolated from an adult who received the AZD1222 COVID-19 vaccine.

The CDR3 nucleotides are TGTGCCAGCAGCGTAGGGACACCATCCTACGAGCAGTACTTC. Protein: CASSVGTPSYEQYF. The rearrangement links TRBV9 to TRBJ2-7, with D possibly being TRBD1 (5 bases). The CDR3 is 14 residues long. The germline V gene has CDR1 SGDLS and CDR2 YYNGEE. V lost 0 bases, J lost 1 base, and 8 bases lay in between.